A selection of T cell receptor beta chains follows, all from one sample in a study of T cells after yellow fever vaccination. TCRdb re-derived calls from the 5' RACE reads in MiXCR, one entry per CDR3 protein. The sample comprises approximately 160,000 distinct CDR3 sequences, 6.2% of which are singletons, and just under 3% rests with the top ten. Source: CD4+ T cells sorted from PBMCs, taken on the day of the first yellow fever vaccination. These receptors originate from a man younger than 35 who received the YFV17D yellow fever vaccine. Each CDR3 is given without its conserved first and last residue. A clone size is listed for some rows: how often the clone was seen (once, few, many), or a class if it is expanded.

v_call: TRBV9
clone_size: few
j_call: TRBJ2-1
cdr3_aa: ASSVVGVSYNEQF

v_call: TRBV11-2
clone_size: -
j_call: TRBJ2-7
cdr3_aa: ASSLATLRLY

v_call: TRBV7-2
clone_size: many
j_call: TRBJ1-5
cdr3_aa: ASSFQAQSQPQH

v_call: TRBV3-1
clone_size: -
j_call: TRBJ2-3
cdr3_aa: ASSVADTQY

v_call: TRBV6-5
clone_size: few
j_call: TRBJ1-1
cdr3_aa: ASSYGPEAF

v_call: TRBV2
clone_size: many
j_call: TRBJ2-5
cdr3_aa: ASSRGYQETQY

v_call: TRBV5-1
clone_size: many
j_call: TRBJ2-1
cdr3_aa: ASSFEGPLGNEQF

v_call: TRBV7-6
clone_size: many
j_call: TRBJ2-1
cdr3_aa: ASSPSIGGRSYNEQF

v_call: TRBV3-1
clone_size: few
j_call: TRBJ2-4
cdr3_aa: ASSQESGKNIQY

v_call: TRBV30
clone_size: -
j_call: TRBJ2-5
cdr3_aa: AWSPGAETQY

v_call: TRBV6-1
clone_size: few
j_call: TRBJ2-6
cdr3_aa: ASSAPGRASGLT

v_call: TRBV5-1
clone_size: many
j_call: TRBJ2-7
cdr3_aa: ASSLAPGDRTFIYEQY

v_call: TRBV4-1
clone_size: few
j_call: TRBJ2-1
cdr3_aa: ASSQPGRDRNYNEQF

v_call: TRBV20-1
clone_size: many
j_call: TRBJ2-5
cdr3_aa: SAWTSGLSTQY

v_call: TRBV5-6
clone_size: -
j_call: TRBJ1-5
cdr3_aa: ASSLLAGSNQPQH

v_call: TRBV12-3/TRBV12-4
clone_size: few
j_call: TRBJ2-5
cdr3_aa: ASGGARETQY

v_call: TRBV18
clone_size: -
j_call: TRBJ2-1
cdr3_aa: ASSRDSLYNEQF

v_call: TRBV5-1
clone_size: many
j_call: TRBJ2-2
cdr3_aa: ASSLVFSGTGELF

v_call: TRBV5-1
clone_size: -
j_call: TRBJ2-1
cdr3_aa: ASSPQGADYNEQF

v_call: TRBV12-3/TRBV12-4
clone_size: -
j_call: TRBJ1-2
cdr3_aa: ASSPGQGSNYGYT

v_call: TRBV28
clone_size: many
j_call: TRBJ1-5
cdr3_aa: ASSLRQGGQPQH

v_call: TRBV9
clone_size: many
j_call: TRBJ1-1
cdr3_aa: ASSPRTGVTEAF

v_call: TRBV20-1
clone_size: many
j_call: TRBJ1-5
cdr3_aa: SARDRGQGLIQPQH

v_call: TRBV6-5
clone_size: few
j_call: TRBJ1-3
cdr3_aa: ASSYSKGPSGNTIY

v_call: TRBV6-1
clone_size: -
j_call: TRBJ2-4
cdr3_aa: ASSVPAVIMTVLAKNIQY

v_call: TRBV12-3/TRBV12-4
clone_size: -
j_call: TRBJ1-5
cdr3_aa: ASRRGSQPQH

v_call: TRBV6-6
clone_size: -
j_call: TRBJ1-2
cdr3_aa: ATGTGGNYGYT

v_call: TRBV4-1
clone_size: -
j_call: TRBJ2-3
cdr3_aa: ASSQLLSRTDTQY

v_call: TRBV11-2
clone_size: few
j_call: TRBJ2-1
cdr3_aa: ASSPRLAGGLRSYNEQF

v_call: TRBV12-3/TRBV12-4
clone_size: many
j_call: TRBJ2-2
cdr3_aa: ASSRGTGVFGELF

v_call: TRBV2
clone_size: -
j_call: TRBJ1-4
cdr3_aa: ASRWTALGEKLF

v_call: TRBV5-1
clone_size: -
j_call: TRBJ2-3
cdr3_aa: ASSLKGRGSSSWVVTDTQY

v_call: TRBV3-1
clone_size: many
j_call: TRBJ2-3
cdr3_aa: ASSQENLKVDTQY

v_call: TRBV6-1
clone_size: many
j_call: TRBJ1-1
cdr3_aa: ASSVRQGTNTEAF

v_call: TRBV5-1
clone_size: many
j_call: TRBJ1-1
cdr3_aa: ASSLEEGYTEAF

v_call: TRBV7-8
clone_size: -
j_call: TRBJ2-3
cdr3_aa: AIGPRVFSDTQY

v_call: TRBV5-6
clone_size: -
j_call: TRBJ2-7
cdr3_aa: ASGPGRTYEQY

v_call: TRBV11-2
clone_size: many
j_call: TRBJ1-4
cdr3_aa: ASSFESGVTNEKLF

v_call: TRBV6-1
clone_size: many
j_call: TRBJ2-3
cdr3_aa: ASSPLQYTAQY

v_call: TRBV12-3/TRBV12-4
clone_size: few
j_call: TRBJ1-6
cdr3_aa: ASSGTGGISPLH

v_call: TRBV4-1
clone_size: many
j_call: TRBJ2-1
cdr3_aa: AGPGYSSYNEQF

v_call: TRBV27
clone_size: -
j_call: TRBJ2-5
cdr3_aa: ASSEDRRETQY

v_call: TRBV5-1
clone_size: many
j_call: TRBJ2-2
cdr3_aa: ASSFLTDTGELF

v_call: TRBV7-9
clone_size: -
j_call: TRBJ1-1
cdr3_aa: ASSSGRENTEAF

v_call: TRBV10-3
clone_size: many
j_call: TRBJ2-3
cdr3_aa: AIRRGGATDTQY